This is a list of T cell receptor beta chains from one sample in a study of T cell responses to AZD1222 COVID-19 vaccine. Here immunoSEQ multiplex PCR was the method, and the copy in TCRdb shows in-frame clones only, minus some. The sample carries some 120,000 clones, 92% recorded once. The sequenced sample was peripheral blood, obtained on day 0 of AZD1222 vaccination. These receptors all come from an adult in good health. The CDR3 runs from the conserved cysteine through the conserved F or W. A D gene is named only where the DNA matches it firmly. Clone size is given for some rows only: seen once, a few or many times, or a class if the clone is expanded.

>NA|TRBV2|TRBJ1-1|NA
TGTGCCAGCAGTGACAGGGTGGACACTGAAGCTTTCTTT
CASSDRVDTEAFF
>NA|TRBV7-9|TRBJ2-3|NA
TGTGCCAGCAGCTTCATGCCAGATACGCAGTATTTT
CASSFMPDTQYF
>NA|TRBV7-9|TRBJ2-7|once
TGTGCCAGCAGCTTAGTGCAGGGGGGACCCTACGAGCAGTACTTC
CASSLVQGGPYEQYF
>TRBD2|TRBV6-6|TRBJ2-1|NA
TGTGCCAGCAGTTCATCCGGGACTAGCGATCATGAGCAGTTCTTC
CASSSSGTSDHEQFF
>TRBD1|TRBV3-1/TRBV3-2|TRBJ1-2|NA
TGTGCCAGCAGCCCTACGACAGGGGGCTATGGCTACACCTTC
CASSPTTGGYGYTF
>TRBD2|TRBV4-1|TRBJ2-7|NA
TGCGCCAGCAGCCAACCGACTAGCGGTCACTACGAGCAGTACTTC
CASSQPTSGHYEQYF
>NA|TRBV2|TRBJ1-3|NA
TGTGCCAGCAGTGAAGGGGCAGGGGCAGGAAACACCATATATTTT
CASSEGAGAGNTIYF
>NA|TRBV16|TRBJ1-1|NA
TGTGCCAGCAGCCCGGGGGGCGGCACTGAAGCTTTCTTT
CASSPGGGTEAFF
>TRBD2|TRBV25-1|TRBJ2-2|NA
TGTGCCAGCAGGACTAGCGGGAACACCGGGGAGCTGTTTTTT
CASRTSGNTGELFF
>NA|TRBV5-6|TRBJ1-1|NA
TGTGCCAGCAGTCGCGACACTTACCCTTTCTTT
CASSRDTYPFF
>NA|TRBV18|TRBJ1-2|NA
TGTGCCAGCTCACCTAACCCCGATGGGATTAGTGGCTACACCTTC
CASSPNPDGISGYTF
>NA|TRBV19|TRBJ1-1|NA
TGTGCCAGTAGTTTTCGGGGGCTTTTGAACACTGAAGCTTTCTTT
CASSFRGLLNTEAFF
>TRBD2|TRBV5-4|TRBJ2-3|NA
TGTGCCAGCAGCTTGGGACTAGCGGGAGGCACCACAGATACGCAGTATTTT
CASSLGLAGGTTDTQYF
>NA|TRBV7-2|TRBJ2-1|NA
TGTGCCAGCAGCTTAGCTACAGGGTCCGGAGGGCAGTTCTTC
CASSLATGSGGQFF
>NA|TRBV5-4|TRBJ1-2|few
TGTGCCAGCAGCCCCGGGACCCAGAACTATGGCTACACCTTC
CASSPGTQNYGYTF
>TRBD2|TRBV19|TRBJ2-3|NA
TGTGCCAGTAGTCTCACTAGCGGGAGAGCAGATACGCAGTATTTT
CASSLTSGRADTQYF
>NA|TRBV9|TRBJ2-7|NA
TGTGCCAGCAGCGTAGGCGGGCGTGATTTCGAGCAGTACTTC
CASSVGGRDFEQYF
>TRBD1|TRBV5-6|TRBJ2-7|NA
TGTGCCACCTCGGGACAGACACCCTACGAGCAGTACTTC
CATSGQTPYEQYF
>NA|TRBV27|TRBJ2-7|NA
TGTGCCAGCAGTTGGGGATCTAACTACGAGCAGTACTTC
CASSWGSNYEQYF
>NA|TRBV19|TRBJ2-7|NA
TGTGCCAGTAGTATCCCCTACGAGCAGTACTTC
CASSIPYEQYF
>TRBD1|TRBV28|TRBJ2-1|NA
TGTGCCAGCAGTTTACGGGACAGCAACAATGAGCAGTTCTTC
CASSLRDSNNEQFF
>TRBD2|TRBV10-3|TRBJ2-7|NA
TGTGCCACCGGGACTAGCGGCTCCTACGAGCAGTACTTC
CATGTSGSYEQYF
>NA|TRBV12-2|TRBJ2-5|NA
TGTGCAAGTCGCCGGGGCCCCAAAGGCGGCCGAACTAGCGGAGAGACCCAGTACTTC
CASRRGPKGGRTSGETQYF
>NA|TRBV5-4|TRBJ2-1|NA
TGTGCCAGCACCGACCCCCAGTTTCAGGGCGAGCAGTTCTTC
CASTDPQFQGEQFF
>NA|TRBV6-5|TRBJ1-2|NA
TGTGCCAGCAGTTTACTAGGGGGGGCATATGGCTACACCTTC
CASSLLGGAYGYTF
>TRBD2|TRBV18|TRBJ2-7|NA
TGTGCCAGCTCACCACCGGGACTAGCTTTTTCCGGAGGAGGCGAGCAGTACTTC
CASSPPGLAFSGGGEQYF
>NA|TRBV19|TRBJ2-7|NA
TGTGCCAGTAGTAACCGAGGGTACGAGCAGTACTTC
CASSNRGYEQYF
>NA|TRBV7-8|TRBJ1-5|NA
TGTGCCAGCAGCCTACGGGGGGGGGAGCAGCCCCAGCATTTT
CASSLRGGEQPQHF
>NA|TRBV11-2|TRBJ1-1|NA
TGTGCCAGCAGCTTAGCAAGGGGTTGGACTGAAGCTTTCTTT
CASSLARGWTEAFF
>NA|TRBV28|TRBJ2-4|NA
TGTGCCAGCAGTTTCCCGACTGGGAGGAAAAACATTCAGTACTTC
CASSFPTGRKNIQYF
>NA|TRBV7-8|TRBJ2-5|NA
TGTGCCAGCAGCCCCGACCGACAGCAACCCCCCCAGTACTTC
CASSPDRQQPPQYF
>NA|TRBV10-2|TRBJ2-7|NA
TGCGCCAGCAGTGAGTCGAATACAAACTCCTACGAGCAGTACTTC
CASSESNTNSYEQYF
>NA|TRBV2|TRBJ2-5|NA
TGTGCCAGCAGTTGGGGGGCAGGAGAGACCCAGTACTTC
CASSWGAGETQYF
>NA|TRBV10-3|TRBJ1-2|NA
TGTGCCATCAGTGAGTGGGGGGACGGTGGCTACACCTTC
CAISEWGDGGYTF
>NA|TRBV10-2|TRBJ2-7|NA
TGCGCCAGCAGTGCGGGTCAGGCCCACGAGCAGTACTTC
CASSAGQAHEQYF
>NA|TRBV11-1|TRBJ2-3|NA
TGTGCCAGCAGCTTCAGTGATAATACGCAGTATTTT
CASSFSDNTQYF
>TRBD2|TRBV30|TRBJ2-1|NA
TGTGCCTGGAGTTCGTGGGTCTGCAACGGACTAGCGGAGGGGTGTGAGCAGTTCTTC
CAWSSWVCNGLAEGCEQFF
>NA|TRBV9|TRBJ2-2|NA
TGTGCCAGCAGCGTAGCTCAGAGGAACACCGGGGAGCTGTTTTTT
CASSVAQRNTGELFF
>TRBD2|TRBV5-4|TRBJ2-3|NA
TGTGCCAGCAGCTTGAGAACTAGCGCGCCCACAGATACGCAGTATTTT
CASSLRTSAPTDTQYF
>NA|TRBV5-1|TRBJ2-5|NA
TGCGCCAGCAGCTTGGCAGGGGCGGGGCAAGAGACCCAGTACTTC
CASSLAGAGQETQYF
>NA|TRBV30|TRBJ2-4|NA
TGTGCCTGGAGTATAAGGGGAGGTGGAAACATTCAGTACTTC
CAWSIRGGGNIQYF
>NA|TRBV5-1|TRBJ1-1|NA
TGCGCCAGCAGCTTGGATGGCAACCTGAACACTGAAGCTTTCTTT
CASSLDGNLNTEAFF
>TRBD2|TRBV27|TRBJ2-4|NA
TGTGCCAGCAGTTTATCGGTGTCTGCGGGGGGATACTGGCTAGCCAAAAACATTCAGTACTTC
CASSLSVSAGGYWLAKNIQYF
>NA|TRBV5-6|TRBJ1-1|NA
TGTGCCAGCAGCTTGAAGCTCCTTAGGAACACTGAAGCTTTCTTT
CASSLKLLRNTEAFF
>TRBD1|TRBV2|TRBJ1-2|NA
TGTGCCAGCAAGTTAGGTGCAGGGGGCGAAGAGGGCGGGCGAGGCTACACCTTC
CASKLGAGGEEGGRGYTF
>NA|TRBV19|TRBJ2-7|once
TGTGCCAGTAGTATAGGGACCTCTGGCGAGCAGTACTTC
CASSIGTSGEQYF
>NA|TRBV6-5|TRBJ1-2|NA
TGTGCCACCTCACGCTCCGGGTATGGCTACACCTTC
CATSRSGYGYTF
>TRBD1|TRBV2|TRBJ1-6|NA
TGTGCCAGCAGTGTTGAGGGGGCAGATTCACCCCTCCACTTT
CASSVEGADSPLHF
>NA|TRBV5-4|TRBJ1-3|NA
TGTGCCAGCAGCTTGGACAGCCGGAACACCATATATTTT
CASSLDSRNTIYF
>NA|TRBV27|TRBJ1-2|NA
TGTGCCAGCAGTTTATCTACAGGGTTGTATGGCTACACCTTC
CASSLSTGLYGYTF
>NA|TRBV6-5|TRBJ1-1|NA
TGTGCCAGCAGTTACGGGGTAGGAGCTTTCTTT
CASSYGVGAFF
>NA|TRBV12-3/TRBV12-4|TRBJ2-7|few
TGTGCCAGCCAGCGGAACGGAGACTACGAGCAGTACTTC
CASQRNGDYEQYF
>NA|TRBV5-1|TRBJ1-2|NA
TGCGCCAGCACCTCGGCCCAGGGTCTAAGCTTCTATGGCTACACCTTC
CASTSAQGLSFYGYTF